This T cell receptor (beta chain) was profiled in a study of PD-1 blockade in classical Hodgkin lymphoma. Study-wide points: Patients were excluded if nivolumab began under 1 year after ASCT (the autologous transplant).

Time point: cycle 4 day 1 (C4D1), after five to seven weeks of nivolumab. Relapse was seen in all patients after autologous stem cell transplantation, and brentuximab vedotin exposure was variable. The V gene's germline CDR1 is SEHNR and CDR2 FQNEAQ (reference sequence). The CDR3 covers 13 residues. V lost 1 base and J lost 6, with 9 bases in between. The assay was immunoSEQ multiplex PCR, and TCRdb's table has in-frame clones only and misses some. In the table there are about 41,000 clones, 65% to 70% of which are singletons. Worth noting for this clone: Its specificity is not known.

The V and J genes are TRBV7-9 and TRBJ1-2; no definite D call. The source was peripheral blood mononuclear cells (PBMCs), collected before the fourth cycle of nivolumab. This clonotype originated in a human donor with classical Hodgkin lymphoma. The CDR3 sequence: CASSLGSGNGYTF. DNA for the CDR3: TGTGCCAGCAGCTTAGGGTCCGGGAATGGCTACACCTTC.